Included here is one T cell receptor beta chain sequence, with context. The antigen is undetermined. The primer mix had 60 Vbeta and 13 Jbeta primers. In the authors' methods: Approximately 12 million of the roughly 80 million unique TCR beta chains counted in a later analysis were shared. Libraries were prepared by immunoSEQ multiplex PCR; TCRdb keeps only in-frame clonotypes and omits some of them. V and J calls and clone size are those listed in that table; D and trimming were worked out from the DNA. The sample holds about 94,000 clones, roughly 86% seen once. The data belong to a study of cytomegalovirus exposure and HLA in healthy donors. General observations from the study: When analyzed later, a missense DCLRE1C variant was found to be linked to TCR beta V- and J-gene trimming.

CDR1 MGHRA and CDR2 YSYEKL come from the germline V gene. This CDR3 is 14 amino acids long. V was clipped by 3 bases and J by 4 bases, with 12 bases between them. The sample was PBMCs. The V call is TRBV4-1, the J call TRBJ1-2, with D unresolved. The sequence came from a human donor in good health. The CDR3 spells CASSQAIAIYGYTF. The CDR3 coding sequence is TGCGCCAGCAGCCAGGCCATAGCGATCTATGGCTACACCTTC.